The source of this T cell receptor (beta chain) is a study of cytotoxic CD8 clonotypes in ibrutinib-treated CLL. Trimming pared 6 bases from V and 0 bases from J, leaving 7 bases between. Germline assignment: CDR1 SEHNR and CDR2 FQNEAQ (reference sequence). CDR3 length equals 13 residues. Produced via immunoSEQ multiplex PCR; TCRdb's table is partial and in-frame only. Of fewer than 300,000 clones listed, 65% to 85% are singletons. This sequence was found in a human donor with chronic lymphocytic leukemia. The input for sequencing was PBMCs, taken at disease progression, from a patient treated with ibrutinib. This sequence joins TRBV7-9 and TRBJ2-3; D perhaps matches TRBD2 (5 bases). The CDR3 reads CASSPGSTDTQYF. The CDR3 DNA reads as TGTGCCAGCAGTCCGGGGAGCACAGATACGCAGTATTTT.